The 32 T cell receptor beta chains listed next were all sequenced from one sample in a study of T cells in tumors after PD-1 blockade. Profiling relied on immunoSEQ multiplex PCR, and the TCRdb table lists in-frame clones only, not all of them. The table includes roughly 49,000 clones, approximately 81% detected once. Sequencing was performed on PBMCs, taken before anti-PD-1 treatment. These receptors all stem from a human donor with basal cell carcinoma.

The J gene is TRBJ1-6, the V gene TRBV6-6; D call uncertain. Trimming stripped 5 bases from V and 7 bases from J, with 9 bases between. This CDR3 has 13 residues. Per germline, CDR1 MNHNY and CDR2 SVGAGI (reference sequence). This chain's CDR3 is CASSQTQNSPLHF. In DNA, the CDR3 is TGTGCCAGCAGTCAAACTCAAAATTCACCCCTCCACTTT.

The CDR3 sequence is CASSLAASGYEQYF. The CDR3 DNA is TGTGCCAGCAGCTTAGCGGCTAGCGGGTACGAGCAGTACTTC. The rearrangement uses TRBV7-9 and TRBJ2-7, with 8 positions matching TRBD2. The germline CDR1 and CDR2 sequences are SEHNR and FQNEAQ (reference sequence). V was clipped by 0 bases and J by 4 bases; unmatched bases: 2. The CDR3 length is 14 residues.

This clone turned up a few times. The chain links TRBV2 to TRBJ1-2; a weak D match, TRBD1 (5 bases). The CDR3 consists of 13 residues. Germline V gives CDR1 SNHLY, CDR2 FYNNEI. Trimming took off 3 bases at V and 8 bases at J, with 13 bases between the two ends. CDR3 residues: CASSERQNRGYTF. The CDR3 DNA is TGTGCCAGCAGTGAGCGACAGAACAGGGGCTACACCTTC.

This chain joins TRBV5-6 and TRBJ1-1, with D perhaps matching TRBD1 (5 bases). The V gene's germline CDR1 is SGHDT and CDR2 YYEEEE. The CDR3 has 16 amino acids. Trimming shortened V by 2 bases and J by 1 base, and 15 bases separated the two germline ends. The CDR3 reads CASSLPPGRRNTEAFF. The CDR3 nucleotides read TGTGCCAGCAGCTTACCTCCGGGACGCCGGAACACTGAAGCTTTCTTT. Full variable domain (remainder filled in from reference TRBV5-6 and TRBJ1-1): DAGVTQSPTHLIKTRGQQVTLRCSPKSGHDTVSWYQQALGQGPQFIFQYYEEEERQRGNFPDRFSGHQFPNYSSELNVNALLLGDSALYLCASSLPPGRRNTEAFFGQGTRLTVV.

The table lists this clone with a count of one. The chain has TRBV6-2 or TRBV6-3 and TRBJ1-5; tentative D call: TRBD1 (6 bases). CDR3 size: 19 residues. CDR1 is MNHEY and CDR2 is SVGEGT in the germline V gene. Deletions cut 0 bases from V and 2 bases from J, with 20 bases between. CDR3 loop: CASSYSNPKVQGRNQPQHF. CDR3 DNA: TGTGCCAGCAGTTACTCGAACCCCAAAGTACAGGGACGCAATCAGCCCCAGCATTTT.

This chain connects TRBV24-1 to TRBJ2-2; tentatively, D is TRBD2 (6 bases). Trimming removed 0 bases at V and 3 bases at J, with 7 bases between. Per the germline V gene, CDR1 is KGHDR and CDR2 is SFDVKD. This CDR3 has 15 residues. The CDR3 is CATSDLGGYTGELFF. The CDR3 DNA reads as TGTGCCACCAGTGATTTGGGAGGGTACACCGGGGAGCTGTTTTTT.

This sequence joins TRBV13 and TRBJ2-7, with a tentative D call TRBD1 (6 bases). Germline CDR1 is PRHDT and CDR2 is FYEKMQ (reference sequence). V lost 4 bases and J lost 4, with 20 bases in between. The CDR3 is 16 residues long. In DNA form, the CDR3 reads TGTGCCAGCAGCTCGGGACAAAAGCCTTCCCTATACGAGCAGTACTTC. Its protein product is CASSSGQKPSLYEQYF. Full variable domain (remainder filled in from reference TRBV13 and TRBJ2-7): AAGVIQSPRHLIKEKRETATLKCYPIPRHDTVYWYQQGPGQDPQFLISFYEKMQSDKGSIPDRFSAQQFSDYHSELNMSSLELGDSALYFCASSSGQKPSLYEQYFGPGTRLTVT.

The gene calls are TRBV12-3 or TRBV12-4 and TRBJ1-2; a weak D match, TRBD1 (5 bases). The V gene lost 8 bases and the J gene lost 3 bases, with 7 bases spanning the gap. This CDR3 comprises 11 residues. In DNA, the CDR3 is TGTGCCAGCGGGGACTACTATGGCTACACCTTC. Encoded protein: CASGDYYGYTF.

V is TRBV3-1 (or the pseudogene TRBV3-2) and J is TRBJ2-1; 8 bases map to TRBD1. Trimming removed 6 bases from V and 6 bases from J; junction bases left unmatched: 10. Germline V gene lookup returns CDR1 LGHDT and CDR2 YNNKEL (reference sequence). The CDR3 extends over 15 amino acids. DNA for the CDR3: TGTGCCAGCAGATTCACAAGACAGGGGCTCAATGAGCAGTTCTTC. Translation: CASRFTRQGLNEQFF.

The CDR3 protein is CASSIEPGWPGNTIYF. The CDR3, as DNA: TGTGCCAGTAGTATAGAACCGGGCTGGCCTGGAAACACCATATATTTT. The rearrangement links TRBV19 to TRBJ1-3, with D hard to call. With 0 bases removed from V and 2 bases from J, the gap between germline ends came to 11 bases. CDR1 is LNHDA and CDR2 is SQIVND in the germline V gene (reference sequence). The CDR3 contains 16 residues.

This clone has a handful of counts. This chain connects TRBV10-2 to TRBJ1-5; D gene uncertain. The V end was cut by 2 bases, the J end by 0 bases, with 17 bases between. The CDR3 spans 18 residues. The V gene's germline CDR1 is WSHSY and CDR2 SAAADI. The DNA for the CDR3 is TGCGCCAGCAGTGAGATATTAGGAGTCCCCTCTAGCAATCAGCCCCAGCATTTT. It specifies CASSEILGVPSSNQPQHF.

This chain links TRBV3-1 (or the pseudogene TRBV3-2) with TRBJ2-3; D possibly corresponds to TRBD2 (6 bases). The CDR3 contains 18 residues. Trimming took off 4 bases at V and 2 bases at J, with 22 bases between the two ends. Germline CDR1 reads LGHDT; CDR2 reads YNNKEL (reference sequence). The CDR3, as DNA: TGTGCCAGCAGCCGCCGAGGTTGGGAGCGGGTATACACAGATACGCAGTATTTT. This codes for CASSRRGWERVYTDTQYF.

The chain recombines TRBV29-1 with TRBJ2-7; D call uncertain. V was clipped by 5 bases and J by 3 bases, with 14 bases between them. The germline CDR1 and CDR2 sequences are SQVTM and ANQGSEA. This CDR3 spans 13 amino acids. The CDR3 spells CSVISESFYEQYF. For the CDR3, the DNA is TGCAGCGTTATTTCGGAGTCCTTCTACGAGCAGTACTTC.

The chain uses TRBV5-1 and TRBJ1-1; D is unresolved. The CDR3 sequence is 14 residues long. Germline CDR1 is SGHRS and CDR2 is YFSETQ. V was trimmed by 4 bases and J by 3 bases, leaving 13 bases between them. This CDR3 is CASSDVKAYTEAFF. CDR3 DNA: TGCGCCAGCAGCGACGTAAAGGCGTACACTGAAGCTTTCTTT.

The J gene is TRBJ2-2, the V gene TRBV20-1; no firm D call. There are 13 residues in the CDR3. The V end was cut by 3 bases, the J end by 5 bases, with 10 bases between. CDR1 is DFQATT, CDR2 SNEGSKA, per germline (reference sequence). The CDR3 nucleotides are TGCAGTGCTAGTGGCCACCAAACCGGGGAGCTGTTTTTT. Encoded protein: CSASGHQTGELFF.

This chain connects TRBV5-1 to TRBJ2-1; D may be TRBD1 (5 bases). Germline CDR1 is SGHRS and CDR2 is YFSETQ. The CDR3 spans 16 residues. The V and J ends lost 0 bases and 9 bases respectively, with 19 bases between them. DNA for the CDR3: TGCGCCAGCAGCTTGGCAGGGATTGGGTCAAGGGGTGAGCAGTTCTTC. Protein: CASSLAGIGSRGEQFF.

This rearrangement joins TRBV28 to TRBJ2-3; D uncertain. V was clipped by 3 bases and J by 9 bases, with 10 bases between them. Germline V CDR1 and CDR2: MDHEN, SYDVKM. This CDR3 comprises 12 residues. The CDR3 DNA is TGTGCCAGCAGTTTCCTGTTAGGAACGCAGTATTTT. Residues: CASSFLLGTQYF.

This chain joins TRBV10-3 and TRBJ2-7, with D possibly being TRBD2 (6 bases). The CDR3 has 16 amino acids. Germline CDR1 reads ENHRY; CDR2 reads SYGVKD. V shed 1 base and J shed 1 base, with 14 bases lying between them. The DNA for the CDR3 is TGTGCCATCAGTGAGTATGAGCGGGTGGGGTCCTACGAGCAGTACTTC. Its translation is CAISEYERVGSYEQYF.

The sample holds a few counts of this clone. The genes are TRBV10-1 and TRBJ1-2; D gene ambiguous. Germline V gene sequence: CDR1 WNHNN, CDR2 SYGVQD (reference sequence). The CDR3 is made up of 13 amino acids. V was clipped by 5 bases and J by 2 bases, with 9 bases between them. Here the CDR3 reads CASSTSGNYGYTF. The CDR3 nucleotides read TGCGCCAGCAGTACCTCCGGGAACTATGGCTACACCTTC.

The chain joins TRBV5-8 to TRBJ1-2, with D unclear. Germline CDR1 is SGHTS and CDR2 is YDEGEE. The V gene lost 4 bases and the J gene lost 2 bases, with 12 bases spanning the gap. The CDR3 has 14 residues. This chain's CDR3 is CASSPGRGNYGYTF. The CDR3 nucleotides read TGTGCCAGCAGCCCTGGGAGAGGAAACTATGGCTACACCTTC.

The rearrangement joins TRBV5-1 to TRBJ2-5; D tentatively fits TRBD1 or TRBD2 (6 bases each). This CDR3 has 15 amino acids. The V end lost 7 bases, the J end lost 0 bases, and 16 bases lay between the germline ends. CDR1 and CDR2 from the germline V gene are SGHRS and YFSETQ. The DNA of the CDR3 is TGCGCCAGCTCGGACGGGGGCCCTTACCAAGAGACCCAGTACTTC. This codes for CASSDGGPYQETQYF. The full variable domain, with the rest looked up from reference TRBV5-1 and TRBJ2-5, is KAGVTQTPRYLIKTRGQQVTLSCSPISGHRSVSWYQQTPGQGLQFLFEYFSETQRNKGNFPGRFSGRQFSNSRSEMNVSTLELGDSALYLCASSDGGPYQETQYFGPGTRLLVL.

The rearrangement links TRBV7-6 to TRBJ1-2, with a tentative D call TRBD1 (6 bases). The CDR3 has 14 amino acids. Germline CDR1 is SGHVS and CDR2 is FNYEAQ. The V and J ends lost 5 bases and 4 bases respectively, with 14 bases between them. In nucleotides, the CDR3 is TGTGCCAGCAGCCAAAATGGGGGGGCCTATGGCTACACCTTC. It codes for CASSQNGGAYGYTF.

V is TRBV4-1 and J is TRBJ2-6; no firm D call. From germline, CDR1 is MGHRA and CDR2 YSYEKL. V was shortened by 4 bases and J by 2 bases, with 12 bases between the two germline ends. CDR3 size: 16 residues. The CDR3 coding sequence is TGCGCCAGCAGCCTAGACACCGCCCCTGGGGCCAACGTCCTGACTTTC. Amino acid sequence: CASSLDTAPGANVLTF.

The chain carries TRBV5-4 and TRBJ2-4; 7 nucleotides line up with TRBD1. This CDR3 comprises 14 residues. V shed 3 bases and J 2 bases; nucleotides not matched to a gene: 2. Germline V gives CDR1 SGHNT, CDR2 YYREEE (reference sequence). The CDR3 is CASSSQGTKNIQYF. The CDR3 nucleotides read TGTGCCAGCAGCTCACAGGGGACCAAAAACATTCAGTACTTC.

The chain combines TRBV4-1 with TRBJ2-1; 10 nucleotides agree with TRBD2. J lost 4 bases, V lost 4 bases, and 7 bases had no gene match. Germline V gene sequence: CDR1 MGHRA, CDR2 YSYEKL. CDR3 length: 16 residues. The CDR3 DNA sequence: TGCGCCAGCAGCCGGCTTCCGACTAGCGGGTACAATGAGCAGTTCTTC. Protein product: CASSRLPTSGYNEQFF.

Turning to this clone: Within the sample, other DNA sequences also encode this same CDR3. In nucleotides, the CDR3 is TGTGCCAGCAGCCCGGGCGGCTCTGGAAACACCATATATTTT. It translates to CASSPGGSGNTIYF. The V and J genes are TRBV6-6 and TRBJ1-3, with D hard to call. The V end was cut by 6 bases, the J end by 0 bases, with 9 bases between. The CDR3 runs 14 residues. Germline V CDR1 and CDR2: MNHNY, SVGAGI (reference sequence).

This chain joins TRBV6-6 and TRBJ1-1; D gene unclear. The CDR3 covers 13 residues. V was pared by 7 bases and J by 0 bases, with 9 bases between. Germline V gene lookup returns CDR1 MNHNY and CDR2 SVGAGI (reference sequence). The CDR3, as DNA: TGTGCCAGCAAGTTACAAATGAACACTGAAGCTTTCTTT. This gives the protein CASKLQMNTEAFF.

CDR3 sequence reads: CASSNFGGDIYNEQFF. The CDR3 DNA sequence: TGTGCCAGCAGTAACTTCGGGGGGGATATTTACAATGAGCAGTTCTTC. This chain connects TRBV28 to TRBJ2-1, with TRBD2 matching 8 bases. Trimming at V came to 5 bases and at J to 4 bases, leaving 10 bases not matched to a gene. The CDR3 sequence is 16 residues long. Germline CDR1 MDHEN, CDR2 SYDVKM.

The chain joins TRBV4-1 to TRBJ1-2, with TRBD1 matching 7 bases. Germline V gives CDR1 MGHRA, CDR2 YSYEKL. The CDR3 spans 15 residues. V lost 4 bases and J lost 0; bases outside the gene matches: 5. The DNA for the CDR3 is TGCGCCAGCAGCCTCGGACAGGTCGCTAACTATGGCTACACCTTC. Encoded protein: CASSLGQVANYGYTF.

The chain combines TRBV5-1 with TRBJ1-1; D may be TRBD1 (6 bases). The germline V gene has CDR1 SGHRS and CDR2 YFSETQ. This CDR3 contains 14 residues. The V end lost 4 bases, the J end lost 2 bases, and 12 bases lay between the germline ends. Here the CDR3 DNA reads TGCGCCAGCAGCGGGGGCTCCACTAACACTGAAGCTTTCTTT. This sequence encodes CASSGGSTNTEAFF.

The V call is TRBV18, the J call TRBJ1-5; the D is unclear. This CDR3 spans 14 amino acids. Germline values: CDR1 KGHSH, CDR2 LQKENI. The V and J ends lost 2 bases and 6 bases respectively, with 11 bases between them. The CDR3 sequence: CASSPGGITQPQHF. The CDR3 coding sequence is TGTGCCAGCTCACCAGGAGGGATCACTCAGCCCCAGCATTTT.

The genes are TRBV5-1 and TRBJ2-2, with 8 bases identical to TRBD2. The CDR3 has 15 residues. With V trimmed by 1 base and J by 6 bases, 5 bases remained unmatched. Per germline, CDR1 SGHRS and CDR2 YFSETQ. CDR3 sequence: CASSLNSGAPGELFF. The CDR3 nucleotides are TGCGCCAGCAGCTTGAATAGCGGGGCCCCCGGGGAGCTGTTTTTT.